This T cell receptor beta chain was observed in a study of metastatic and nonmetastatic thyroid tumors. As for the study in general: Malignant thyroid and benign thyroid patients provided blood and tumor or nodule tissue whose repertoires were compared.

Study-wide results and caveats: Significantly higher TCR beta diversity was reportedly seen in malignant thyroid tumors than benign nodules, in blood and tumor.

This clone was picked up many times. Its specificity is not known. Germline V lookup: CDR1 PRHDT, CDR2 FYEKMQ (reference sequence). The V and J ends lost 5 bases and 4 bases respectively, with 17 bases between them. There are 16 residues in the CDR3. Every patient was untreated before thyroid surgery. Authors' processing steps: CDR3 differences across clinicopathological groups were used to build a distant-metastasis classifier for papillary thyroid cancer. TCRdb ran MiXCR on the PCR reads. TCRdb's processing, not the authors' own work, is the source of the V and J calls. The sample lists 20,000 to 25,000 clones, 20% to 25% seen once, with approximately 5.9% in the top ten.

The chain recombines TRBV13 with TRBJ2-2; D perhaps matches TRBD1 (6 bases). This TCR derives from a female donor with papillary thyroid cancer or a benign thyroid nodule (not recorded which). Some clones in this sample may be carry-over from other donors' samples. Input material: tumor tissue. The CDR3 coding sequence is TGTGCCAGCAGCGGCTCCGGGACATCATCCACCGGGGAGCTGTTTTTT. Translated: CASSGSGTSSTGELFF.